This T cell receptor beta chain was captured by sequencing in a study of blood T cell repertoires in COVID-19. Per the authors' pipeline: Nucleated cell counts were estimated from reference gene primer amplification. Repertoires were generated with immunoSEQ multiplex PCR, while TCRdb's copy carries only in-frame clones and drops some. For V, J and clone size, that table is used; D and trimming come from the DNA. Found here are a few hundred thousand clones, 85% of them singletons; the top ten hold under 20%. Donors were grouped by their self-reported clinical history. This CDR3 spans 13 amino acids. V was shortened by 4 bases and J by 15 bases, with 19 bases between the two germline ends.

The material sequenced was PBMCs or T cells enriched from blood (not recorded which). This rearrangement joins TRBV12-3 or TRBV12-4 to TRBJ2-1; D not certain. This clonotype originated in a man aged 40-50 years who had recovered from COVID-19. The CDR3 nucleotides read TGTGCCAGCAGTTCCCTGACACAGACGCCCAGGTTCTTC. Its translation: CASSSLTQTPRFF.